This passage covers 32 T cell receptor beta chains from one sample sequenced in a study of T cell responses to AZD1222 COVID-19 vaccine. Profiling relied on immunoSEQ multiplex PCR, and the TCRdb table lists in-frame clones only, not all of them. The table lists about 120,000 clones, approximately 90% of them singletons. The input for sequencing was peripheral blood, taken on day 0 of AZD1222 vaccination. These receptors all come from an adult in good health.

The chain is built from TRBV29-1 and TRBJ1-2, with D uncertain. In germline, CDR1 is SQVTM, CDR2 ANQGSEA. The CDR3 runs to 11 residues. The ends were cut back, 3 bases at V and 6 bases at J, with 8 bases in the middle. CDR3 amino acids: CSVDPRDGYTF. The CDR3 region has the DNA TGCAGCGTTGACCCTAGAGATGGCTACACCTTC.

The genes are TRBV29-1 and TRBJ1-4; D may be TRBD1 (5 bases). CDR3 length: 12 residues. Germline V lookup: CDR1 SQVTM, CDR2 ANQGSEA. Trimming stripped 5 bases from V and 8 bases from J, with 12 bases between. The DNA of the CDR3 is TGCAGCGTTAGGGACGGAAAAGAAAAACTGTTTTTT. Amino acids: CSVRDGKEKLFF. Using reference TRBV29-1 and TRBJ1-4 for the parts outside the CDR3, the full variable domain is SAVISQKPSRDICQRGTSLTIQCQVDSQVTMMFWYRQQPGQSLTLIATANQGSEATYESGFVIDKFPISRPNLTFSTLTVSNMSPEDSSIYLCSVRDGKEKLFFGSGTQLSVL.

This chain uses TRBV28 with TRBJ1-2; 10 bases agree with TRBD1. Trimming at V came to 8 bases and at J to 3 bases, leaving 6 bases not matched to a gene. The germline V gene encodes CDR1 MDHEN and CDR2 SYDVKM. The CDR3 length is 14 residues. CDR3 sequence reads: CASRRTGGDYGYTF. The CDR3 DNA is TGTGCCAGCCGTCGGACAGGGGGGGACTATGGCTACACCTTC.

J is TRBJ2-2 and V is TRBV5-1; 12 nucleotides agree with TRBD2. The germline V gene encodes CDR1 SGHRS and CDR2 YFSETQ. Unmatched junction bases numbered 5, after V lost 4 bases and J lost 4 bases. CDR3 size: 16 residues. The CDR3 DNA reads TGCGCCAGCAGCGCTCTACTAGCGGGAGGCACCGGGGAGCTGTTTTTT. Its translation: CASSALLAGGTGELFF.

This clone occurred once. The gene calls are TRBV6-1 and TRBJ2-1; 9 positions agree with TRBD2. The CDR3 spans 16 residues. V shed 2 bases, J shed 12 bases, and the junction held 14 bases outside the gene matches. Germline CDR1 is MNHNS and CDR2 is SASEGT. CDR3 nucleotide sequence: TGTGCCAGCAGTGAAAGGGGACTAGCCCCCACCGTAGGGCAGTTCTTC. Protein sequence: CASSERGLAPTVGQFF.

This clone was seen a handful of times. This chain connects TRBV28 to TRBJ1-1; D perhaps matches TRBD1 (5 bases). The CDR3 runs to 14 residues. CDR1 MDHEN and CDR2 SYDVKM come from the germline V gene. V was shortened by 8 bases and J by 0 bases, with 13 bases between the two germline ends. The CDR3 protein is CASSPGALNTEAFF. The CDR3, as DNA: TGTGCCAGCTCCCCCGGGGCTTTGAACACTGAAGCTTTCTTT. Complete variable domain (other parts from reference TRBV28 and TRBJ1-1): DVKVTQSSRYLVKRTGEKVFLECVQDMDHENMFWYRQDPGLGLRLIYFSYDVKMKEKGDIPEGYSVSREKKERFSLILESASTNQTSMYLCASSPGALNTEAFFGQGTRLTVV.

V is TRBV7-9 and J is TRBJ2-7; D may be TRBD1 (6 bases). Germline CDR1 is SEHNR and CDR2 is FQNEAQ (reference sequence). The CDR3 length is 13 residues. Trimming cost V 6 bases and J 0 bases, with 9 bases left between them. The CDR3, as DNA: TGTGCCAGCAGTCGGGACAACTCCTACGAGCAGTACTTC. This sequence encodes CASSRDNSYEQYF.

V is TRBV6-5 and J is TRBJ1-2; D is unclear. The CDR3 length is 14 residues. The ends were cut back, 4 bases at V and 7 bases at J, with 16 bases in the middle. The germline CDR1 and CDR2 sequences are MNHEY and SVGAGI. The CDR3 protein is CASSSQMPDAGYTF. The CDR3, as DNA: TGTGCCAGCAGTTCTCAGATGCCCGATGCTGGCTACACCTTC.

The rearrangement joins TRBV15 to TRBJ1-3; TRBD1 matches at 7 bases. CDR1 and CDR2 (germline): LNHNV, YYDKDF (reference sequence). The CDR3 totals 16 residues. The junction had 15 bases not matched to a gene; V was cut back by 5 bases and J by 8 bases. The CDR3 loop is CATSATRDSLVYTIYF. CDR3 DNA: TGTGCCACCAGCGCCACTAGGGACAGCCTTGTGTACACCATATATTTT.

The genes are TRBV6-5 and TRBJ1-3; D gene unclear. The V gene lost 0 bases and the J gene lost 0 bases, with 6 bases spanning the gap. The CDR3 is 15 amino acids. Per the germline V gene, CDR1 is MNHEY and CDR2 is SVGAGI. CDR3 loop: CASSYSSNSGNTIYF. DNA of the CDR3: TGTGCCAGCAGTTACTCGAGCAACTCTGGAAACACCATATATTTT.

The V and J genes are TRBV7-6 and TRBJ1-1; 8 positions match TRBD1. Germline values: CDR1 SGHVS, CDR2 FNYEAQ. With V trimmed by 5 bases and J by 0 bases, 5 bases remained unmatched. This CDR3 has 15 amino acids. As DNA, the CDR3 is TGTGCCAGCAGCATTGGACAGGGCATGAACACTGAAGCTTTCTTT. Amino acid sequence: CASSIGQGMNTEAFF.

The chain combines TRBV28 with TRBJ1-4; a possible D gene is TRBD1 (5 bases). The CDR3 contains 15 residues. The germline V gene encodes CDR1 MDHEN and CDR2 SYDVKM. Trimming stripped 6 bases from V and 8 bases from J, with 19 bases between. The CDR3: CASSTPGSLKEKLFF. In nucleotides, the CDR3 is TGTGCCAGCAGCACACCAGGGTCGTTGAAGGAAAAACTGTTTTTT.

The chain links TRBV19 to TRBJ1-2; D perhaps matches TRBD1 (5 bases). There are 13 residues in the CDR3. CDR1 LNHDA and CDR2 SQIVND come from the germline V gene (reference sequence). Trimming shortened V by 4 bases and J by 8 bases, and 14 bases separated the two germline ends. The CDR3 spells CASSNAGMRGYTF. The CDR3 bases are TGTGCCAGTAGTAATGCAGGGATGAGAGGCTACACCTTC.

The chain links TRBV6-5 to TRBJ1-4; 7 bases are a match to TRBD1. In germline, CDR1 is MNHEY, CDR2 SVGAGI. The CDR3 is 14 residues long. Trimming cost V 5 bases and J 3 bases; bases outside gene matches: 3. The CDR3 nucleotides are TGTGCCAGCAGTCCCGGGACAGCTAATGAAAAACTGTTTTTT. Protein product: CASSPGTANEKLFF.

V is TRBV30 and J is TRBJ1-3, with D unclear. The CDR3 sequence is 13 residues long. CDR1 is GTSNPN and CDR2 is SVGIG in the germline V gene (reference sequence). The V and J ends lost 8 bases and 1 base respectively, with 12 bases between them. The CDR3 DNA reads as TGTGCCGTCGTTGAGAGATCTGGAAACACCATATATTTT. It encodes CAVVERSGNTIYF. Variable domain in full (rest from reference TRBV30 and TRBJ1-3): SQTIHQWPATLVQPVGSPLSLECTVEGTSNPNLYWYRQAAGRGLQLLFYSVGIGQISSEVPQNLSASRPQDRQFILSSKKLLLSDSGFYLCAVVERSGNTIYFGEGSWLTVV.

In DNA form, the CDR3 reads TGCGCCAGCAGCTTTCGGGACAGGGGGGCCGGGGAGCTGTTTTTT. It yields the protein CASSFRDRGAGELFF. V is TRBV5-1 and J is TRBJ2-2; 11 nucleotides align to TRBD1. The CDR3 contains 15 residues. Trimming at V came to 2 bases and at J to 6 bases, leaving 3 bases not matched to a gene. Germline CDR1 and CDR2: SGHRS and YFSETQ.

This chain joins TRBV10-3 and TRBJ2-1, with 14 bases identical to TRBD2. The CDR3 consists of 20 residues. Germline values: CDR1 ENHRY, CDR2 SYGVKD. V lost 5 bases, J lost 4 bases, and 16 bases stayed unmatched. As DNA, the CDR3 is TGTGCCATCAGTACAACACAGGGACTAGCGGGAGTGGGCCTTTACAATGAGCAGTTCTTC. Its translation: CAISTTQGLAGVGLYNEQFF.

This sequence joins TRBV30 and TRBJ1-3, with TRBD1 as a possible D gene (5 bases). Trimming took 2 bases from V and 4 from J, leaving 12 bases between them. Germline V gene lookup returns CDR1 GTSNPN and CDR2 SVGIG (reference sequence). The CDR3 is 14 residues long. CDR3 amino acids: CAWSIDSFGNTIYF. In DNA form, the CDR3 reads TGTGCCTGGAGTATAGACAGTTTCGGAAACACCATATATTTT.

The V gene is TRBV3-1 (or the pseudogene TRBV3-2), the J gene TRBJ2-3; perhaps TRBD1 as D (6 bases). Germline CDR1 and CDR2: LGHDT and YNNKEL (reference sequence). The germline V and J ends were trimmed by 4 bases and 6 bases, with 17 bases remaining between them. The CDR3 is made up of 15 amino acids. DNA for the CDR3: TGTGCCAGCAGCCCCTGGGGGCGCGAGGCGGATACGCAGTATTTT. It specifies CASSPWGREADTQYF.

The count of this clone is one. The rearrangement links TRBV29-1 to TRBJ2-7; D remains ambiguous. This CDR3 region has 11 residues. Germline V gene sequence: CDR1 SQVTM, CDR2 ANQGSEA. V lost 4 bases and J 1 base, leaving 5 bases between the germline ends. The CDR3 DNA reads as TGCAGCGTTGGGCGGTCCTACGAGCAGTACTTC. Amino acid sequence: CSVGRSYEQYF.

The rearrangement joins TRBV2 to TRBJ1-2; D remains unclear. Germline assignment: CDR1 SNHLY and CDR2 FYNNEI. Trimming took off 2 bases at V and 8 bases at J, with 6 bases between the two ends. The CDR3 consists of 11 residues. The CDR3 here is CASSESRGYTF. The CDR3 DNA sequence: TGTGCCAGCAGTGAATCTCGGGGCTACACCTTC.

This clone has more than one count but fewer than ten. The chain uses TRBV30 and TRBJ2-7; TRBD1 matches at 7 bases. Per germline, CDR1 GTSNPN and CDR2 SVGIG (reference sequence). The CDR3 extends over 13 amino acids. Trimming cost V 3 bases and J 3 bases; bases outside gene matches: 5. CDR3 protein: CAWSAAGGYEQYF. CDR3 coding DNA: TGTGCCTGGAGCGCGGCAGGGGGCTACGAGCAGTACTTC.

This chain links TRBV2 with TRBJ1-2, with 8 bases lining up with TRBD1. This CDR3 spans 16 amino acids. Trimming at V came to 3 bases and at J to 7 bases, leaving 13 bases not matched to a gene. Germline CDR1 reads SNHLY; CDR2 reads FYNNEI. CDR3 coding DNA: TGTGCCAGCAGTGACTCCCTCGGACAGGGTAGGAGTGGCTACACCTTC. Protein: CASSDSLGQGRSGYTF.

The CDR3, as DNA: TGTGCCAGCAGTTTCAACGGGCCTTACAATGAGCAGTTCTTC. It yields the protein CASSFNGPYNEQFF. The chain combines TRBV27 with TRBJ2-1; no firm D call. The CDR3 consists of 14 residues. The germline gives CDR1 MNHEY, CDR2 SMNVEV (reference sequence). Trimming took 3 bases from V and 4 from J, leaving 10 bases between them.

The rearrangement joins TRBV5-1 to TRBJ2-1; possibly TRBD1 or TRBD2 for D (5 bases each). Germline assignment: CDR1 SGHRS and CDR2 YFSETQ. The CDR3 consists of 15 residues. Deletions cut 7 bases from V and 0 bases from J, with 14 bases between. The CDR3 sequence is CASRTGTDSYNEQFF. CDR3 in DNA: TGCGCCAGCCGGACCGGGACGGACTCCTACAATGAGCAGTTCTTC.

V and J are TRBV4-2 and TRBJ2-7; 8 bases map to TRBD2. With 0 bases clipped from V and 0 bases from J, the junction kept 7 bases outside the gene matches. Germline loops: CDR1 LGHNA, CDR2 YNFKEQ. The length of the CDR3 is 17 residues. The CDR3 loop reads CASSQDESGRLSYEQYF. Here the CDR3 DNA reads TGTGCCAGCAGCCAAGACGAGAGCGGGAGACTCTCCTACGAGCAGTACTTC.

The V gene is TRBV29-1, the J gene TRBJ2-4; 7 bases fit TRBD1. Germline V lookup: CDR1 SQVTM, CDR2 ANQGSEA. This CDR3 region has 12 residues. The trim removed 6 bases at V and 5 bases at J, leaving 4 bases unmatched. As DNA, the CDR3 is TGCAGCGTGGGACAGTTTCAAAACATTCAGTACTTC. Its protein is CSVGQFQNIQYF. Variable domain in full (rest from reference TRBV29-1 and TRBJ2-4): SAVISQKPSRDICQRGTSLTIQCQVDSQVTMMFWYRQQPGQSLTLIATANQGSEATYESGFVIDKFPISRPNLTFSTLTVSNMSPEDSSIYLCSVGQFQNIQYFGAGTRLSVL.

The V gene is TRBV6-5, the J gene TRBJ2-5; D is unclear. CDR1 is MNHEY, CDR2 SVGAGI, per germline. V lost 5 bases, J lost 2 bases, and 12 bases lay in between. There are 14 residues in the CDR3. The CDR3 DNA sequence: TGTGCCAGCAGTCCCTCCGGGTCTCAAGAGACCCAGTACTTC. This translates into CASSPSGSQETQYF.

This clone showed up just a few times. The chain has TRBV9 and TRBJ1-3; 8 bases fit TRBD1. V dropped 3 bases and J dropped 0; count of bases not matched to a gene: 5. This CDR3 is built from 16 residues. Germline V gives CDR1 SGDLS, CDR2 YYNGEE. CDR3 in amino acids: CASSAGQGYSGNTIYF. CDR3 nucleotides: TGTGCCAGCAGCGCCGGACAGGGCTACTCTGGAAACACCATATATTTT.

V is TRBV5-6 and J is TRBJ2-5, with TRBD2 matching over 10 bases. The CDR3 totals 15 residues. The J segment lost 5 bases and the V segment lost 4 bases, leaving 8 bases of the junction unmatched. CDR1 SGHDT and CDR2 YYEEEE come from the germline V gene. As DNA, the CDR3 is TGTGCCAGCAGCGTCCCACTAGCGGGACCCGAGACCCAGTACTTC. Translating it yields CASSVPLAGPETQYF. The full variable domain, in which reference TRBV5-6 and TRBJ2-5 provide the parts outside the CDR3, is DAGVTQSPTHLIKTRGQQVTLRCSPKSGHDTVSWYQQALGQGPQFIFQYYEEEERQRGNFPDRFSGHQFPNYSSELNVNALLLGDSALYLCASSVPLAGPETQYFGPGTRLLVL.

This chain uses TRBV10-3 with TRBJ2-3; D remains unclear. Trimming removed 0 bases at V and 0 bases at J, with 7 bases between. CDR1 is ENHRY, CDR2 SYGVKD, per germline. This CDR3 has 15 residues. The CDR3 reads CAISESGTSTDTQYF. CDR3 nucleotide sequence: TGTGCCATCAGTGAGTCTGGAACTAGCACAGATACGCAGTATTTT.

V usage is TRBV28 and J usage is TRBJ1-2, with D perhaps matching TRBD1 (5 bases). The CDR3 extends over 14 amino acids. Germline CDR1 reads MDHEN; CDR2 reads SYDVKM. The ends were cut back, 5 bases at V and 6 bases at J, with 16 bases in the middle. DNA of the CDR3: TGTGCCAGCAGTCCCTGGGGGGGGTACGATGGCTACACCTTC. Its protein product is CASSPWGGYDGYTF.